This is a list of T cell receptor beta chains from one sample in a study of blood T cell repertoires in COVID-19. Here immunoSEQ multiplex PCR was the method, and the copy in TCRdb shows in-frame clones only, minus some. The sample carries approximately 250,000 clones, about 91% recorded once. The sample taken for sequencing was PBMCs or T cells enriched from blood (not recorded which). Every receptor here comes from a man in his forties who had been exposed to COVID-19. Each CDR3 is given with its conserved first and last residue. The listing skips clone size in some rows; elsewhere it reads once, few, many or a size class.

size	V	J	CDR3
-	TRBV9	TRBJ2-1	CASSVTSGINEQFF
once	TRBV5-1	TRBJ2-5	CASSSRLQETQYF
-	TRBV6-4	TRBJ2-5	CASPPGGRLGTQYF
-	TRBV5-1	TRBJ2-7	CASSLGTSVNEQYF
-	TRBV28	TRBJ1-1	CASIDGEAFF
few	TRBV5-1	TRBJ2-2	CASSLAKAGVYTGELFF
-	TRBV19	TRBJ1-5	CASSVTGKGNQPQHF
-	TRBV14	TRBJ1-1	CASSPVNTEAFF
-	TRBV6-5	TRBJ1-2	CASSSFSRGINYGYTF
-	TRBV6-2/TRBV6-3	TRBJ2-7	CASSRPGTSGRAYEQYF
-	TRBV15	TRBJ2-3	CATSRDAGGPDTQYF
few	TRBV28	TRBJ2-7	CASKGLARLSSYEQYF
-	TRBV27	TRBJ1-1	CASRHTGMGAEAFF
-	TRBV27	TRBJ2-2	CASSFLGGPVGELFF
-	TRBV19	TRBJ2-1	CASSITGTGWNEQFF
-	TRBV4-1	TRBJ1-2	CASSQGGASSYTF
-	TRBV7-8	TRBJ1-6	CASSMTGDNSPLHF
-	TRBV23-1	TRBJ1-2	CASSQRESNYGYTF
-	TRBV5-1	TRBJ2-1	CASSSVAGLIYNEQFF
-	TRBV14	TRBJ2-7	CASSQGEGDYEQYF
-	TRBV6-2/TRBV6-3	TRBJ2-7	CASSSHTSGSSYEQYF
-	TRBV29-1	TRBJ2-1	CSVEILAGVYNEQFF
-	TRBV5-1	TRBJ2-3	CASSLLLGQGADTQYF
-	TRBV6-2/TRBV6-3	TRBJ2-7	CASSIAGVSEQYF